This entry lists 23 T cell receptor beta chains sequenced from one sample in a study of cytomegalovirus exposure and HLA in healthy donors. This PCR relied on a set of 60 Vbeta primers and 13 Jbeta primers. Some clones are missing from TCRdb's copy, which holds only in-frame ones; the method was immunoSEQ multiplex PCR. The repertoire holds approximately 210,000 clones, with more than 75% as singletons. The sample was PBMCs. These receptors came from a male donor in good health and CMV-seropositive.

This clone showed up just a few times. V gene TRBV30 combines with J gene TRBJ2-7; a weak D match, TRBD1 (6 bases). This CDR3 has 14 residues. CDR1 and CDR2 (germline): GTSNPN, SVGIG (reference sequence). V dropped 2 bases and J dropped 3 bases, with 14 bases sitting between them. The CDR3 here is CAWSLRDKNYEQYF. The CDR3 bases are TGTGCCTGGAGTCTCCGGGACAAAAACTACGAGCAGTACTTC.

On this clone: A far larger clone lies a single base away; this is likely a read error. The gene calls are TRBV14 and TRBJ1-1, with D possibly TRBD1 on 5 matching bases. The CDR3 sequence is 13 residues long. In germline, CDR1 is SGHDN, CDR2 FVKESK. The V and J ends lost 4 bases and 0 bases respectively, with 6 bases between them. The CDR3 loop reads CASSLQVNTEAFF. Written as DNA, the CDR3 is TGTGCCAGCAGCCTACAGGTGAACACTGAAGCTTTCTTT.

J is TRBJ2-3 and V is TRBV5-4; 9 positions agree with TRBD1. Germline CDR1 is SGHNT and CDR2 is YYREEE (reference sequence). Trimming removed 4 bases from V and 0 bases from J; junction bases left unmatched: 18. The CDR3 totals 20 residues. CDR3 DNA sequence: TGTGCCAGCAGCGGGGGGACAGGGAGAGGGATTGGGGCAAGCACAGATACGCAGTATTTT. Amino acids: CASSGGTGRGIGASTDTQYF.

This chain links TRBV14 with TRBJ1-1; 7 nucleotides line up with TRBD1. V shed 4 bases, J shed 4 bases, and the junction held 9 bases outside the gene matches. From germline, CDR1 is SGHDN and CDR2 FVKESK. The CDR3 consists of 15 residues. The CDR3 region is CASSRDTGAGTEAFF. The CDR3 nucleotides are TGTGCCAGCAGCCGAGATACAGGGGCGGGCACTGAAGCTTTCTTT.

The chain couples TRBV6-1 to TRBJ1-2, with no clear D. Germline CDR1 reads MNHNS; CDR2 reads SASEGT. V shed 5 bases and J shed 3 bases, with 7 bases lying between them. There are 12 residues in the CDR3. The chain's CDR3 is CASSSQYYGYTF. DNA for the CDR3: TGTGCCAGCAGTTCCCAGTACTATGGCTACACCTTC.

This clone has only one observation. V gene TRBV5-4 combines with J gene TRBJ1-2; TRBD1 agrees at 11 bases. This CDR3 region has 16 residues. The germline gives CDR1 SGHNT, CDR2 YYREEE (reference sequence). J was trimmed by 8 bases and V by 4 bases; bases with no gene match: 13. DNA of the CDR3: TGTGCCAGCAGCACTTTCCTCCGGACAGGGGGCTTGGGCTACACCTTC. Its translation: CASSTFLRTGGLGYTF.

V gene TRBV7-8 combines with J gene TRBJ2-7, with a tentative D call TRBD2 (6 bases). Trimming pared 5 bases from V and 3 bases from J, leaving 11 bases between. The germline V gene has CDR1 SGHVS and CDR2 FQNEAQ. The CDR3 sequence is 13 residues long. In DNA, the CDR3 is TGTGCCAGCAGCCCTGTGGAGGGCTACGAGCAGTACTTC. Its translation is CASSPVEGYEQYF.

The rearrangement links TRBV4-3 to TRBJ1-6, with D maybe TRBD1 (6 bases). The CDR3 has 15 residues. Germline assignment: CDR1 LGHNA and CDR2 YSLEER. The ends were cut back, 4 bases at V and 12 bases at J, with 19 bases in the middle. CDR3 DNA sequence: TGCGCCAGCAGCCGAGACCGGGACATAAATCGACCCCTCCACTTT. Translating gives CASSRDRDINRPLHF.

This clone was detected only once. The gene calls are TRBV7-2 and TRBJ2-5, with TRBD1 as a possible D gene (5 bases). V dropped 1 base and J dropped 14 bases, with 14 bases sitting between them. CDR1 SGHTA and CDR2 FQGNSA come from the germline V gene. The CDR3 has 12 amino acids. CDR3 loop: CASSLVVRALYF. As DNA, the CDR3 is TGTGCCAGCAGCTTAGTGGTCAGGGCGCTATACTTC.

A word on this clone: Other DNA sequences of this sample code for an identical CDR3. V and J are TRBV27 and TRBJ2-7, with D hard to call. The CDR3 totals 14 residues. Germline-derived CDR1 and CDR2 are MNHEY and SMNVEV (reference sequence). The ends were cut back, 6 bases at V and 1 base at J, with 13 bases in the middle. The CDR3 loop is CASRVKPVSYEQYF. The CDR3 DNA reads TGTGCCAGCAGAGTGAAGCCGGTGTCCTACGAGCAGTACTTC.

This clone was found a few times. V gene TRBV6-5 combines with J gene TRBJ1-2, with D perhaps TRBD1 (6 bases). Trimming pared 10 bases from V and 6 bases from J, leaving 18 bases between. This CDR3 has 13 residues. Germline V gene data show CDR1 as MNHEY and CDR2 as SVGAGI. Written as DNA, the CDR3 is TGTGCCACCAAAAACAGGGTATCGGATGGCTACACCTTC. Protein sequence: CATKNRVSDGYTF.

A remark on this clone: At one end the junction does not follow the germline gene, possibly because of a read error. V and J are TRBV19 and TRBJ1-3; D gene uncertain. The CDR3 runs to 15 residues. Germline values: CDR1 LNHDA, CDR2 SQIVND (reference sequence). The CDR3 DNA sequence: TGTGCCAGTAGTCTAGAACAAGTCTCTGGAAACACCATATATTTT. Residues: CASSLEQVSGNTIYF.

V usage is TRBV5-1 and J usage is TRBJ2-7, with TRBD2 as a possible D gene (5 bases). Germline lookup yields CDR1 SGHRS and CDR2 YFSETQ. The CDR3 covers 14 residues. V was clipped by 4 bases and J by 5 bases, with 16 bases between them. CDR3 loop: CASSQDSSRNEQYF. CDR3 DNA sequence: TGCGCCAGCAGCCAGGACTCCTCTAGGAACGAGCAGTACTTC.

The V call is TRBV28, the J call TRBJ2-7; D call uncertain. The V and J ends lost 2 bases and 2 bases respectively, with 10 bases between them. Per germline, CDR1 MDHEN and CDR2 SYDVKM. This CDR3 has 14 amino acids. CDR3 protein: CASSLPSAAYEQYF. The CDR3 coding sequence is TGTGCCAGCAGTTTACCCTCCGCGGCCTACGAGCAGTACTTC.

The V call is TRBV28, the J call TRBJ1-4, with D possibly being TRBD1 (6 bases). The CDR3 runs 14 residues. Germline V gene sequence: CDR1 MDHEN, CDR2 SYDVKM. V lost 6 bases and J lost 5, with 13 bases in between. The CDR3 region has the DNA TGTGCCAGCAGGTTACAGGGCGCAAATGAAAAACTGTTTTTT. Protein product: CASRLQGANEKLFF.

This chain uses TRBV18 with TRBJ1-2; 8 nucleotides match TRBD1. Germline values: CDR1 KGHSH, CDR2 LQKENI. V was clipped by 3 bases and J by 8 bases; unmatched bases: 2. CDR3 length equals 12 residues. CDR3 sequence reads: CASSPDRAGYTF. CDR3 DNA sequence: TGTGCCAGCTCACCGGACAGGGCAGGCTACACCTTC.

This clone has a single count. The V call is TRBV6-6, the J call TRBJ2-7, with 7 nucleotides matching TRBD1. V shed 5 bases, J shed 1 base, and the junction held 5 bases outside the gene matches. Germline loops: CDR1 MNHNY, CDR2 SVGAGI (reference sequence). CDR3 length: 14 amino acids. The CDR3 region is CASSRGGASYEQYF. The CDR3, as DNA: TGTGCCAGCAGTAGAGGGGGCGCGTCCTACGAGCAGTACTTC.

This rearrangement joins TRBV29-1 to TRBJ1-1; weak D call: TRBD1 (6 bases). V shed 6 bases and J shed 1 base, with 12 bases lying between them. Per the germline V gene, CDR1 is SQVTM and CDR2 is ANQGSEA. The CDR3 length is 13 residues. The CDR3 bases are TGCAGCGTGCAGGGGCCCGCGAACACTGAAGCTTTCTTT. Protein product: CSVQGPANTEAFF.

This rearrangement joins TRBV16 to TRBJ1-1; D is ambiguous. The CDR3 contains 14 residues. Germline loops: CDR1 KGHSY, CDR2 FQNENV. V lost 4 bases and J lost 2, with 11 bases in between. CDR3 amino acids: CASSPFRGNTEAFF. CDR3 nucleotide sequence: TGTGCCAGCAGCCCCTTCCGGGGAAACACTGAAGCTTTCTTT.

The V and J genes are TRBV4-3 and TRBJ1-5; D is perhaps TRBD1 (6 bases). The CDR3 contains 21 residues. The V and J ends lost 1 base and 0 bases respectively, with 25 bases between them. CDR1 and CDR2 (germline): LGHNA, YSLEER. CDR3 sequence: CASSQAFSGHGSGLSNQPQHF. The CDR3 DNA is TGCGCCAGCAGCCAAGCATTCTCGGGACACGGAAGCGGCCTTAGCAATCAGCCCCAGCATTTT.

The chain has TRBV11-2 and TRBJ2-2; 8 bases agree with TRBD1. This CDR3 has 13 residues. Germline CDR1 is SGHAT and CDR2 is FQNNGV. Losses at the gene ends were 3 bases for V and 9 bases for J; bases not matched to a gene: 3. In nucleotides, the CDR3 is TGTGCCAGCAGCTTGGACAGGGCCCGGGAGCTGTTTTTT. This gives the protein CASSLDRARELFF. Combining the CDR3 with reference TRBV11-2 and TRBJ2-2 gives the whole variable domain EAGVAQSPRYKIIEKRQSVAFWCNPISGHATLYWYQQILGQGPKLLIQFQNNGVVDDSQLPKDRFSAERLKGVDSTLKIQPAKLEDSAVYLCASSLDRARELFFGEGSRLTVL.

The V and J genes are TRBV9 and TRBJ1-2; 7 bases are a match to TRBD1. Germline V gives CDR1 SGDLS, CDR2 YYNGEE. V shed 3 bases and J 8 bases; nucleotides not matched to a gene: 10. The CDR3 has 14 amino acids. CDR3 nucleotide sequence: TGTGCCAGCAGCGAAAGGGGACAGTCGGAAGGCTACACCTTC. Translation: CASSERGQSEGYTF.

This clone has only a few counts. The chain links TRBV6-5 to TRBJ1-5, with no clear D. There are 13 residues in the CDR3. V was pared by 8 bases and J by 3 bases, with 11 bases between. Germline V gives CDR1 MNHEY, CDR2 SVGAGI. CDR3 bases: TGTGCCAGCTCGTCGGGATACAATCAGCCCCAGCATTTT. Translated: CASSSGYNQPQHF.